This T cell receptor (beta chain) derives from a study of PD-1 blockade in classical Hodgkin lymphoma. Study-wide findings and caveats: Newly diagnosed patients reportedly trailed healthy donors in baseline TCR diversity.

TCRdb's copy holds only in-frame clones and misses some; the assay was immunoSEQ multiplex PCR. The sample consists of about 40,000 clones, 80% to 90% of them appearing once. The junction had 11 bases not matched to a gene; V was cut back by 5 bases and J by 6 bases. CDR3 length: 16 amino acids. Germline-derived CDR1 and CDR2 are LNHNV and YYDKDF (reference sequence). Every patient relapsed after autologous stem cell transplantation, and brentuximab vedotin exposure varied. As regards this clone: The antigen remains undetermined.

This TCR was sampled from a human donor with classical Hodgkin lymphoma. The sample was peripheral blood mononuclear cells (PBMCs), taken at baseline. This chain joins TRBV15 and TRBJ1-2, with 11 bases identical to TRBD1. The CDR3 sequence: CATSRDRGSPGDGYTF. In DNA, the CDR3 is TGTGCCACCAGCCGGGACAGGGGGTCACCGGGGGATGGCTACACCTTC.